This paragraph covers one T cell receptor (beta chain) sequence. Its antigen is as yet unknown. These data come from a study of blood T cells in healthy people across ages. General study points: Age showed a roughly linear inverse relationship with TCR beta diversity per million T cells.

The trim removed 4 bases at V and 2 bases at J, leaving 15 bases unmatched. Germline CDR1 SGDLS, CDR2 YYNGEE. This CDR3 spans 18 amino acids. Researchers isolated at least 6 million PBMCs per sample. Per sample, at least 6 micrograms of total RNA were extracted. It was with a sample-barcoded 5' primer and a J-beta primer mix that a second PCR of about 7 to 12 cycles was run. TCRdb re-called the 5' RACE reads with MiXCR, one entry per CDR3 protein. The table includes about 1,500,000 distinct CDR3 sequences, roughly 27% detected once. Sequencing used blood. The TCR sequence derives from a woman aged 25 to 39 in good health. The J gene is TRBJ1-5, the V gene TRBV9; TRBD1 matches at 7 bases. The CDR3 spells CASSPDATVDRGNQPQHF. The DNA for the CDR3 is TGTGCCAGCAGCCCCGACGCGACGGTTGACAGGGGCAATCAGCCCCAGCATTTT.